These T cell receptor beta chains were read from a single sample in a study of neurological immune-mediated disorders. TCRdb re-analysed the 5' RACE reads in MiXCR, keeping a single row per CDR3 protein. In the table there are some 70,000 distinct CDR3 sequences, 4.5% of which are singletons. The specimen was PBMCs. These TCRs come from a man aged 25-45 years with multiple sclerosis. CDR3s include the opening cysteine and the closing phenylalanine or tryptophan. A D gene is named only where the DNA matches it firmly. Clone size is not always given. Where it is, it says once, few, many or a class for expanded clones.

d_call j_call clone_size v_call cdr3_nt cdr3_aa
TRBD2 TRBJ2-7 - TRBV29-1 TGCAGCGTTACCAGCGGGGGGTCCTACGAGCAGTACTTC CSVTSGGSYEQYF
- TRBJ1-3 few TRBV27 TGTGCCAGCAGCCCGGGACCCCAGCGCACCATATATTTT CASSPGPQRTIYF
- TRBJ2-5 many TRBV5-5 TGTGCCAGCAGCCGGGGGGCTTTCCAAGAGACCCAGTACTTC CASSRGAFQETQYF
- TRBJ2-1 many TRBV7-8 TGTGCCAGCAGCTTAGCGGGGCACGACCACAATGAGCAGTTCTTC CASSLAGHDHNEQFF
- TRBJ1-5 few TRBV6-2/TRBV6-3 TGTGCCAGCAGTTATACGGTTAATCAGCCCCAGCATTTT CASSYTVNQPQHF
- TRBJ2-7 many TRBV20-1 TGCAGTGCTCCATCAGGAATGGTCCCGGGCTACGAGCAGTACTTC CSAPSGMVPGYEQYF
TRBD1 TRBJ1-2 few TRBV3-1 TGTGCCAGCAGCCAAGGACAGGGTGCTAACTATGGCTACACCTTC CASSQGQGANYGYTF
- TRBJ1-4 many TRBV4-1 TGCGCCAGCAGCCAGAGGAGGCTTGTGGAAAAACTGTTTTTT CASSQRRLVEKLFF
- TRBJ1-1 many TRBV9 TGTGCCAGCAGCGTAGACCAACAGGTCCGGGCTGAAGCTTTCTTT CASSVDQQVRAEAFF
- TRBJ2-1 few TRBV5-1 TGCGCCAGCAGCTTGGCGACGGGCAGGAAGCAGTTCTTC CASSLATGRKQFF
- TRBJ1-1 - TRBV5-1 TGCTCCAGCAGCTTGATGGTGGACACTGAAGCTTTCTTT CSSSLMVDTEAFF
- TRBJ1-1 few TRBV4-1 TGCGCCAGCAGCCAAATTATTAGCAGGGACCTCCCTGAAGCTTTCTTT CASSQIISRDLPEAFF
TRBD1 TRBJ1-1 many TRBV20-1 TGCAGTGCTAGAGTGGGGACAGGGGGGGAGACTGAAGCTTTCTTT CSARVGTGGETEAFF
- TRBJ1-1 many TRBV6-4 TGTGCCAGCAGTGCCGAGGGGGGGAACACTGAAGCTTTCTTT CASSAEGGNTEAFF
- TRBJ2-3 many TRBV5-1 TGCGCCAGCAGCCTTGCTCGCTCTAGCACAGATACGCAGTATTTT CASSLARSSTDTQYF
- TRBJ2-3 few TRBV7-2 TGTGCCAGCAGCCCAGGGGTGAGCACAGATACGCAGTATTTT CASSPGVSTDTQYF
- TRBJ1-1 - TRBV2 TGTGCCACAACGGTGATCTTCCTGAACACTGAAGCTTTCTTT CATTVIFLNTEAFF
- TRBJ2-6 many TRBV3-1 TGTGCCAGCAGCCCCCAGGTCTCTGGGGCCAACGTCCTGACTTTC CASSPQVSGANVLTF
TRBD1 TRBJ1-6 - TRBV20-1 TGCAGTGCTAGAGATCAAGGGACAGGCGGGAATTCACCCCTCAACTTT CSARDQGTGGNSPLNF
TRBD1 TRBJ1-2 many TRBV6-2/TRBV6-3 TGTGCCAGCAGTTACTCGACAGGGGGTGAATATGGCTACACCTTC CASSYSTGGEYGYTF
TRBD1 TRBJ2-1 many TRBV5-5 TGTGCCAGCAGCTCCCAGGACAGGTTTTACGATGAGCAGTTCTTC CASSSQDRFYDEQFF
- TRBJ2-1 - TRBV20-1 TGCAGTGCTAGGGCAAACAATGAGCAGTTCTTC CSARANNEQFF
TRBD1 TRBJ1-1 many TRBV29-1 TGCAGCGCTGGGAGGGACAGGGAGACTGAAGCTTTCTTT CSAGRDRETEAFF
- TRBJ1-2 many TRBV5-5 TGTGCCAGCAGCTCAAGAAACAGGGTACGGAACTATGGCTACACCTTC CASSSRNRVRNYGYTF
TRBD1 TRBJ1-1 many TRBV5-1 TGCGCCAGCAGCCACACACAGGGGAAGATTGAAGCTTTCTTT CASSHTQGKIEAFF
TRBD1 TRBJ2-7 many TRBV6-5 TGTGCCAGTAAGGACAGGGGGTCGGGATCCTACGAGCAGTACTTC CASKDRGSGSYEQYF